Reported below is one T cell receptor beta chain. Its antigen is not identified. This sample was included in a study of T cell responses to AZD1222 COVID-19 vaccine. Whole-study results and caveats: Most donors were white British, females outnumbered males, and clonal diversity was possibly underestimated. Mapped onto spike, vaccine-associated CD4 TCRs spanned it and were dominant at 160-218 and 743-854. Variant regions that are unmutated are reportedly the target of nearly half of spike-specific TCRs. Repertoires were sampled only after the peak T cell response.

The CDR3 is 16 residues long. Between the trimmed V and J ends, which lost 0 bases and 4 bases, there was a span of 13 bases. The V gene's germline CDR1 is SGDLS and CDR2 YYNGEE. Profiling relied on immunoSEQ multiplex PCR, and the TCRdb table lists in-frame clones only, not all of them. The sample shows around 150,000 clones, about nine tenths of them seen only once. This material consisted of peripheral blood, taken 28 days after the second AZD1222 dose. V is TRBV9 and J is TRBJ2-2; D could derive from TRBD1 or TRBD2 (5 bases each). The TCR was taken from an adult who received the AZD1222 COVID-19 vaccine. The CDR3 is CASSVAPGLGTGELFF. CDR3 sequence (DNA): TGTGCCAGCAGCGTAGCGCCGGGGCTTGGCACCGGGGAGCTGTTTTTT.